This T cell receptor beta chain originates from a study of blood T cells in healthy people across ages. Study observations and caveats: Unsorted PBMC material precluded a definitive naive versus antigen-experienced comparison.

Deletions cut 1 base from V and 12 bases from J, with 18 bases between. Germline loops: CDR1 SEHNR, CDR2 FQNEAQ (reference sequence). The CDR3 is made up of 15 amino acids. As regards this clonotype: What it recognizes is unknown.

Using a J-beta primer mix together with a sample-barcoded 5' primer, a second PCR was run for about 7 to 12 cycles. From the 5' RACE reads, TCRdb called clonotypes with MiXCR, one entry per CDR3 protein. This sample has some 1,500,000 distinct CDR3 sequences, with 35% to 45% found just once. This chain links TRBV7-9 with TRBJ1-4; a weak D match, TRBD1 (5 bases). The source material was blood. This receptor was obtained from a woman aged 18-29 years in good health. This CDR3 is CASSLEGPWAGELFF. DNA for the CDR3: TGTGCCAGCAGCTTAGAGGGGCCTTGGGCTGGGGAACTGTTTTTT.